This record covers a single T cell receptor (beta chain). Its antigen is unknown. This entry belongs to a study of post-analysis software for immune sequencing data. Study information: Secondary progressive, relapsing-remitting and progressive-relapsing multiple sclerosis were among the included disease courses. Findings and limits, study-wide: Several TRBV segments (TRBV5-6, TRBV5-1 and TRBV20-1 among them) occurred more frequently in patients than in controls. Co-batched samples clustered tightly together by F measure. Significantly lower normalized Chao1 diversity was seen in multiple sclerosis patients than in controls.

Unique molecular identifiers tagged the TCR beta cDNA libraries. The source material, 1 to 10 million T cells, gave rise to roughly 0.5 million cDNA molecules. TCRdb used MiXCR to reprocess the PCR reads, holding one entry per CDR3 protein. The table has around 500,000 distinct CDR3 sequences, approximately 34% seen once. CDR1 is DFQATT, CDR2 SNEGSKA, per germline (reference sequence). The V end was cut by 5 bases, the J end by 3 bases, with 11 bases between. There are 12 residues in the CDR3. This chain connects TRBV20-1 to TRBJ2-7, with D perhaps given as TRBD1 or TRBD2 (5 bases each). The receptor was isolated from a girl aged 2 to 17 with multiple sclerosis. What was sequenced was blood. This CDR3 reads CSARDGDYEQYF. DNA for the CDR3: TGCAGTGCTCGGGACGGGGACTACGAGCAGTACTTC.